This T cell receptor (beta chain) was sequenced for a study of blood T cell repertoires in COVID-19. About the study: Spain, Italy and the United States supplied samples that represented acute and convalescent COVID-19. T cells, B-cell-depleted T cells, or PBMCs provided the cDNA or gDNA that served as material.

Germline trimming cut 3 bases from V and 7 bases from J; bases unmatched to any gene: 8. The V gene's germline CDR1 is MDHEN and CDR2 SYDVKM. The CDR3 consists of 15 residues. Only in-frame clones appear in the TCRdb table, and some are missing; sequencing was by immunoSEQ multiplex PCR. The data show 250,000 or so clones, with 84% seen just once and about 1.7% held by the top ten. Clinical history as reported by participants underpinned cohort assignment. Recovered status in Cohort 3 required two negative PCRs, clearance, or symptom resolution. The V gene is TRBV28, the J gene TRBJ1-2, with 10 bases fitting TRBD1. This TCR came from a man in his 60s who had recovered from COVID-19. Sequenced input: PBMCs or T cells enriched from blood (not recorded which). CDR3 DNA sequence: TGTGCCAGCAGTTTGTCGACAGGGGGCGTTCGTGGCTACACCTTC. Its translation: CASSLSTGGVRGYTF.